This TCR beta chain was identified during a study of Graves' ophthalmopathy and Graves' hyperthyroidism. Across the study: There was a collection of peripheral blood at initial diagnosis, before any treatment.

Whole-study findings and limits: The blood repertoire also included most expanded thyroid clonotypes above 0.001 frequency. For predicting ophthalmopathy progression, the model had about 64% sensitivity and 72% to 75% specificity.

Trimming took 7 bases from V and 3 from J, leaving 18 bases between them. Germline-derived CDR1 and CDR2 are MNHNS and SASEGT. CDR3 length equals 15 residues. Diagnosis relied on clinical symptoms, serum thyroxine, TRAb, thyroid ultrasound and orbital computed tomography. On this clonotype: Antigen: not known.

RNA transcripts were the source from which TCR beta CDR3 regions were amplified. An opening RT-PCR round employed HTBI primers and preceded a second-round multiplex PCR. TCRdb re-derived calls from the multiplex PCR reads in MiXCR, one entry per CDR3 protein. The sample lists 600,000 to 650,000 distinct CDR3 sequences, over 20% occurring once. The J gene is TRBJ1-2, the V gene TRBV6-1, with a tentative D call TRBD1 (5 bases). Specimen: peripheral blood. The source of this sequence is a woman aged 18-29 years with stable Graves' hyperthyroidism. Some clones in this sample may be carry-over from other donors' samples. The chain's CDR3 is CASTLRGGPDYGYTF. CDR3 coding DNA: TGTGCCAGCACCTTAAGGGGAGGTCCGGACTATGGCTACACCTTC.